This T cell receptor (beta chain) derives from a study of T cells in Graves' hyperthyroidism and ophthalmopathy. This clonotype has at least ten counts. Its antigen remains unknown. Regarding the study as a whole: Blood shared most expanded thyroid clonotypes above 0.001.

Amplified regions were TCR beta CDR3 sequences from RNA transcripts. The primer set for the first-round RT-PCR of the TCR CDR3 was HTBI. TCRdb re-called the multiplex PCR reads through MiXCR, storing one row per CDR3 protein. The repertoire includes 250,000 to 300,000 distinct CDR3 sequences, roughly 15% of them detected once, and 6% to 8% sits in the top ten. There are 14 residues in the CDR3. Per the germline V gene, CDR1 is GTSNPN and CDR2 is SVGIG (reference sequence). Trimming removed 2 bases from V and 1 base from J, with 9 bases in between. The TCR was taken from a woman in her twenties or thirties with Graves' hyperthyroidism that later progressed to Graves' ophthalmopathy. The chain couples TRBV30 to TRBJ1-5, with unresolved D. Sequencing was performed on blood. This CDR3 reads CAWSIGLSNQPQHF. The CDR3 DNA follows: TGTGCCTGGAGTATTGGACTAAGCAATCAGCCCCAGCATTTT.